The 11 T cell receptor beta chains reported below all come from one sample, sequenced in a study of blood T cell repertoires in COVID-19. TCRdb keeps only in-frame clones here, not all; method: immunoSEQ multiplex PCR. This repertoire shows 200,000 to 250,000 clones, about 86% found once; its top ten account for over 2.5%. The sequenced sample was peripheral blood. The origin of the receptors is a woman younger than 45 who had recovered from COVID-19.

This chain connects TRBV6-4 to TRBJ1-5; no definite D call. Germline V gives CDR1 MRHNA, CDR2 SNTAGT. The CDR3 has 15 residues. V lost 0 bases and J 6 bases, leaving 12 bases between the germline ends. CDR3 bases: TGTGCCAGCAGTGACTCGAGTACTGGAGGTCAGCCCCAGCATTTT. Its translation: CASSDSSTGGQPQHF.

The chain joins TRBV6-6 to TRBJ1-2; maybe TRBD1 (5 bases). V lost 7 bases to trimming and J lost 8 bases, with 17 bases between them. CDR1 and CDR2 (germline): MNHNY, SVGAGI (reference sequence). The CDR3 spans 13 residues. The CDR3: CASNLGVVDGYTF. In DNA form, the CDR3 reads TGTGCCAGCAATTTAGGGGTAGTGGACGGCTACACCTTC.

This chain joins TRBV6-5 and TRBJ1-6; 7 bases line up with TRBD1. The V gene's germline CDR1 is MNHEY and CDR2 SVGAGI. This CDR3 has 14 amino acids. V lost 6 bases and J lost 10; bases outside the gene matches: 9. The CDR3, as DNA: TGTGCCAGCAGCGCAAAGGGACAGTTGTCACCCCTCCACTTT. Translated, it gives CASSAKGQLSPLHF.

The chain links TRBV27 to TRBJ2-5; D is perhaps TRBD1 (7 bases). The CDR3 sequence is 15 residues long. From germline, CDR1 is MNHEY and CDR2 SMNVEV (reference sequence). V lost 0 bases and J 5 bases, leaving 13 bases between the germline ends. CDR3: CASSLSSAGQETQYF. The CDR3 DNA reads as TGTGCCAGCAGTTTATCGAGCGCGGGACAGGAGACCCAGTACTTC.

This chain links TRBV6-1 with TRBJ1-1, with TRBD1 matching 7 bases. CDR3 length: 14 amino acids. With 5 bases clipped from V and 1 base from J, the junction kept 4 bases outside the gene matches. Germline-derived CDR1 and CDR2 are MNHNS and SASEGT. CDR3 amino acids: CASSLTGANTEAFF. The CDR3 region has the DNA TGTGCCAGCAGTCTAACAGGGGCGAACACTGAAGCTTTCTTT.

The rearrangement joins TRBV11-2 to TRBJ1-1; TRBD1 matches 8 bases. Germline-derived CDR1 and CDR2 are SGHAT and FQNNGV. The CDR3 loop spans 16 amino acids. Germline trimming cut 3 bases from V and 5 bases from J; bases unmatched to any gene: 11. In DNA, the CDR3 is TGTGCCAGCAGCTTTATTGCCGGACAGGGCTTTACTGAAGCTTTCTTT. Translated, it gives CASSFIAGQGFTEAFF.

The chain recombines TRBV10-1 with TRBJ2-7; D might be TRBD2 (6 bases). From germline, CDR1 is WNHNN and CDR2 SYGVQD (reference sequence). CDR3 length equals 15 residues. Trimming left V 2 bases short and J 0 bases short, with 11 bases between. For the CDR3, the DNA is TGCGCCAGCAGTGAGGGCAGCGGGCCCTCCTACGAGCAGTACTTC. Translation: CASSEGSGPSYEQYF.

The chain couples TRBV11-2 to TRBJ2-5, with TRBD2 identical over 11 bases. CDR3 length: 15 residues. J was trimmed by 5 bases and V by 1 base; bases with no gene match: 3. Germline V gene sequence: CDR1 SGHAT, CDR2 FQNNGV. CDR3 sequence: CASSLAGLAAETQYF. CDR3 sequence (DNA): TGTGCCAGCAGCTTAGCGGGACTAGCGGCCGAGACCCAGTACTTC.

The CDR3 sequence: CASSVGGGLSYEQYF. The CDR3 DNA follows: TGTGCCAGCAGCGTTGGTGGGGGACTTTCCTACGAGCAGTACTTC. The chain couples TRBV9 to TRBJ2-7, with a weak D call TRBD2 (6 bases). The V end was cut by 2 bases, the J end by 1 base, with 13 bases between. CDR1 is SGDLS and CDR2 is YYNGEE in the germline V gene. This CDR3 is built from 15 residues. Full variable domain (rest looked up from reference TRBV9 and TRBJ2-7): DSGVTQTPKHLITATGQRVTLRCSPRSGDLSVYWYQQSLDQGLQFLIQYYNGEERAKGNILERFSAQQFPDLHSELNLSSLELGDSALYFCASSVGGGLSYEQYFGPGTRLTVT.

V gene TRBV27 combines with J gene TRBJ2-1; 13 bases are a match to TRBD2. Germline loops: CDR1 MNHEY, CDR2 SMNVEV (reference sequence). The junction had 12 bases not matched to a gene; V was cut back by 6 bases and J by 10 bases. The CDR3 totals 16 residues. CDR3 sequence reads: CASSPPGLAGVGEQFF. CDR3 in DNA: TGTGCCAGCAGCCCCCCAGGACTAGCGGGAGTCGGCGAGCAGTTCTTC.

A few counts support this clone. The chain recombines TRBV28 with TRBJ2-7; 7 bases align to TRBD2. CDR3 length equals 13 residues. Per the germline V gene, CDR1 is MDHEN and CDR2 is SYDVKM. V lost 6 bases and J lost 6; bases outside the gene matches: 8. CDR3 coding DNA: TGTGCCAGCAGCCCCGGCGGGAGTAGCGAGCAGTACTTC. The encoded protein is CASSPGGSSEQYF. Based on the CDR3 plus reference TRBV28 and TRBJ2-7, the full variable domain is DVKVTQSSRYLVKRTGEKVFLECVQDMDHENMFWYRQDPGLGLRLIYFSYDVKMKEKGDIPEGYSVSREKKERFSLILESASTNQTSMYLCASSPGGSSEQYFGPGTRLTVT.